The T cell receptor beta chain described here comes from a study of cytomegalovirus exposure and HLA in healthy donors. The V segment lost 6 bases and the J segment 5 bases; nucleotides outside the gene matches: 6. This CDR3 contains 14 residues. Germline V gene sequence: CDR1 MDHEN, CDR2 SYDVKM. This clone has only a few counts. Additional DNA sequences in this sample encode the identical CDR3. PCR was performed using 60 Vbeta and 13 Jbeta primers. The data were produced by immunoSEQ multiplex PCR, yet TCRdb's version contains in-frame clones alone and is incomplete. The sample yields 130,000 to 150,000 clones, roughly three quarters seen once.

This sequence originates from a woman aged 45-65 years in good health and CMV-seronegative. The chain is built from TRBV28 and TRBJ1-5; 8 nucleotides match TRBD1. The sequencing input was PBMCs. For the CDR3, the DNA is TGTGCCAGCAGATCGGGACAGGCTTATCAGCCCCAGCATTTT. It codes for CASRSGQAYQPQHF.